A single TCR beta chain is shown here with its context. Profiling relied on immunoSEQ multiplex PCR, and the TCRdb table lists in-frame clones only, not all of them. Among around 160,000 clones, roughly nine tenths were seen once, and the ten largest hold almost 1%. This entry is derived from a study of blood T cell repertoires in COVID-19. Study context: The study drew acute and convalescent COVID-19 samples from the United States, Italy and Spain. In each case, the material was cDNA or gDNA derived from T cells, B-cell-depleted T cells, or PBMCs.

Germline V gene lookup returns CDR1 SNHLY and CDR2 FYNNEI. The CDR3 is 14 amino acids. V shed 6 bases and J 5 bases; nucleotides not matched to a gene: 9. This TCR was recovered from a man between 18 and 35 years old with acute or convalescent COVID-19. The V call is TRBV2, the J call TRBJ2-5; 7 bases are a match to TRBD1. Sequencing was carried out using peripheral blood. CDR3 bases: TGTGCCAGCAGCCCCGACAGGGTGAAGGAGACCCAGTACTTC. Encoded protein: CASSPDRVKETQYF.